This TCR beta chain was sequenced in a study of T cell responses to AZD1222 COVID-19 vaccine. General study results and limits: The CD4 TCRs associated with vaccination extended across spike and predominated at 160-218 and 743-854.

Comments on this clone: Its antigen is not identified.

Profiling relied on immunoSEQ multiplex PCR, and the TCRdb table lists in-frame clones only, not all of them. The table records 150,000 to 200,000 clones, around nine tenths of them present only once. The sequence was collected from an adult who received the MenACWY meningococcal vaccine as a control. This sample comprised peripheral blood, obtained 28 days after the second dose of the MenACWY control vaccine.

The CDR3 region has the DNA TGCGCCAGCAGCTTGCGGTTTACAGCGTCCTACGAGCAGTACTTC. This gives the protein CASSLRFTASYEQYF. The chain combines TRBV5-1 with TRBJ2-7; unclear D gene. The CDR3 runs 15 residues. Deletions cut 1 base from V and 1 base from J, with 12 bases between. Germline loops: CDR1 SGHRS, CDR2 YFSETQ. The full variable domain, with the rest looked up from reference TRBV5-1 and TRBJ2-7, is KAGVTQTPRYLIKTRGQQVTLSCSPISGHRSVSWYQQTPGQGLQFLFEYFSETQRNKGNFPGRFSGRQFSNSRSEMNVSTLELGDSALYLCASSLRFTASYEQYFGPGTRLTVT.